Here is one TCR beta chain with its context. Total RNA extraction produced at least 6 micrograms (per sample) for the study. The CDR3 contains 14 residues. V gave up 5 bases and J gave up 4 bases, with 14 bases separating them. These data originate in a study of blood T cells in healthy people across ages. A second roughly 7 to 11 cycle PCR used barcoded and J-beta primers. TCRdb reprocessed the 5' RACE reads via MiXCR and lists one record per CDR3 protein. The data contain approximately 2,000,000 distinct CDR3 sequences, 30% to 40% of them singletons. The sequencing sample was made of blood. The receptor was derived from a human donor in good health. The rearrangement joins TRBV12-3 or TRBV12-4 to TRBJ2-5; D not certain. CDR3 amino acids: CASSTRTRGETQYF. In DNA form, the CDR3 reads TGTGCCAGCAGTACCAGGACGAGAGGAGAGACCCAGTACTTC.